The 4 T cell receptor beta chains below come from one sample, sequenced in a study of OX40 agonist ivuxolimab in advanced cancers. Some clones are missing from TCRdb's copy, which holds only in-frame ones; the method was immunoSEQ multiplex PCR. The sample lists roughly 75,000 clones; around 83% were seen once. This material consisted of CD4+ or CD8+ T cells sorted from blood, taken in a trial of the OX40 agonist ivuxolimab. These receptors all come from an adult with an advanced solid tumor such as melanoma, head and neck, liver or kidney cancer.

J is TRBJ1-2 and V is TRBV30; the D is unclear. Germline V gene data show CDR1 as GTSNPN and CDR2 as SVGIG (reference sequence). V shed 5 bases and J shed 8 bases, with 9 bases lying between them. The CDR3 extends over 10 amino acids. CDR3 protein: CAWSGSGYTF. The CDR3 region has the DNA TGTGCCTGGTCCGGGAGCGGCTACACCTTC.

Only one count was recorded for this clone. The genes are TRBV12-5 and TRBJ2-2; D could derive from TRBD1 or TRBD2 (5 bases each). CDR1 LGHNT and CDR2 FRNRAP come from the germline V gene. The V gene lost 6 bases and the J gene lost 6 bases, with 11 bases spanning the gap. The CDR3 spans 13 residues. The CDR3 bases are TGTGCTAGTGGCGGGTGGGGGTCCGGGGAGCTGTTTTTT. It encodes CASGGWGSGELFF.

The V call is TRBV18, the J call TRBJ1-1; D remains ambiguous. The CDR3 is 13 amino acids. The V end was cut by 6 bases, the J end by 3 bases, with 11 bases between. Germline assignment: CDR1 KGHSH and CDR2 LQKENI. CDR3 sequence (DNA): TGTGCCAGCTCCCCTCGATCATACACTGAAGCTTTCTTT. The encoded protein is CASSPRSYTEAFF.

This clone came up once. This chain joins TRBV19 and TRBJ1-1; TRBD1 aligns across 10 bases. V dropped 8 bases and J dropped 0; count of bases not matched to a gene: 15. Germline CDR1 reads LNHDA; CDR2 reads SQIVND (reference sequence). The CDR3 loop spans 18 amino acids. CDR3: CASPPDSGTGVMNTEAFF. The CDR3 coding sequence is TGTGCCAGTCCCCCTGATTCCGGGACAGGGGTCATGAACACTGAAGCTTTCTTT.